The 4 T cell receptor beta chains below come from one sample, sequenced in a study of T cell changes during pregnancy in multiple sclerosis. Using immunoSEQ multiplex PCR, the repertoire was profiled, and TCRdb retains in-frame clones only, with some absent. The sample has 90,000 to 120,000 clones, 90% to 95% seen once. This specimen consisted of peripheral blood, obtained before pregnancy. The receptor source for this set is a female donor with multiple sclerosis, enrolled in a pregnancy study.

CDR3 sequence: CAWTGSAVYNEQFF. The CDR3 DNA is TGTGCCTGGACAGGGTCGGCTGTCTACAATGAGCAGTTCTTC. The V gene is TRBV30, the J gene TRBJ2-1; D is possibly TRBD1 (5 bases). V gave up 4 bases and J gave up 3 bases, with 13 bases separating them. Germline assignment: CDR1 GTSNPN and CDR2 SVGIG (reference sequence). This CDR3 is built from 14 residues.

This CDR3 reads CASRTGGGAEAFF. The CDR3 DNA reads as TGTGCCAGCAGAACCGGGGGGGGCGCTGAAGCTTTCTTT. This chain uses TRBV5-4 with TRBJ1-1; D possibly corresponds to TRBD1 (6 bases). The CDR3 is made up of 13 amino acids. Germline CDR1 is SGHNT and CDR2 is YYREEE (reference sequence). Trimming left V 5 bases short and J 6 bases short, with 14 bases between.

The rearrangement links TRBV2 to TRBJ2-1, with TRBD1 identical over 9 bases. The CDR3 spans 14 residues. Trimming took 3 bases from V and 7 from J; bases not matched to a gene: 4. Germline CDR1 and CDR2: SNHLY and FYNNEI. The CDR3 DNA reads as TGTGCCAGCAGTGATGGACAGGGGAGAAATGAGCAGTTCTTC. The encoded protein is CASSDGQGRNEQFF.

The V gene is TRBV7-9, the J gene TRBJ2-1; 10 bases are shared with TRBD1. V gave up 3 bases and J gave up 7 bases; unmatched junction bases: 6. Germline assignment: CDR1 SEHNR and CDR2 FQNEAQ (reference sequence). CDR3 length: 15 amino acids. For the CDR3, the DNA is TGTGCCAGCAGCTTTCGCAAGGGACAGGGGAATGAGCAGTTCTTC. This sequence encodes CASSFRKGQGNEQFF.